The 5 T cell receptor beta chains reported below all come from one sample, sequenced in a study of cytomegalovirus exposure and HLA in healthy donors. The study ran its PCR with 60 Vbeta and 13 Jbeta primers. Profiling relied on immunoSEQ multiplex PCR, and the TCRdb table lists in-frame clones only, not all of them. The sample consists of about 98,000 clones, over 60% of them appearing once. Material: PBMCs. These receptors came from a man in his sixties in good health and CMV-seropositive.

The rearrangement links TRBV7-3 to TRBJ2-3; TRBD2 matches at 8 bases. Germline CDR1 SGHTA, CDR2 FQGTGA. There are 17 residues in the CDR3. The trim removed 0 bases at V and 6 bases at J, leaving 11 bases unmatched. CDR3 coding DNA: TGTGCCAGCAGCTTAACAGGCGCGGGGGGACCAGGGGATACGCAGTATTTT. Protein: CASSLTGAGGPGDTQYF.

J is TRBJ1-1 and V is TRBV27; 7 nucleotides line up with TRBD1. The length of the CDR3 is 12 residues. The J segment lost 11 bases and the V segment lost 3 bases, leaving 6 bases of the junction unmatched. The germline CDR1 and CDR2 sequences are MNHEY and SMNVEV (reference sequence). DNA of the CDR3: TGTGCCAGCAGTTTCGGCAGGGGGGAGGCTTTCTTT. Protein: CASSFGRGEAFF.

The chain links TRBV30 to TRBJ1-2, with no clear D. In germline, CDR1 is GTSNPN, CDR2 SVGIG (reference sequence). This CDR3 region has 12 residues. V lost 6 bases and J lost 4, with 12 bases in between. The DNA for the CDR3 is TGTGCCTGTTTTGACGGAGGCTATGGCTACACCTTC. Protein product: CACFDGGYGYTF. Full variable domain (outside the CDR3, taken from reference TRBV30 and TRBJ1-2): SQTIHQWPATLVQPVGSPLSLECTVEGTSNPNLYWYRQAAGRGLQLLFYSVGIGQISSEVPQNLSASRPQDRQFILSSKKLLLSDSGFYLCACFDGGYGYTFGSGTRLTVV.

The chain recombines TRBV5-1 with TRBJ2-7, with TRBD1 as a possible D gene (6 bases). This CDR3 is 14 amino acids long. The ends were cut back, 2 bases at V and 0 bases at J, with 9 bases in the middle. The germline gives CDR1 SGHRS, CDR2 YFSETQ. CDR3 in amino acids: CASSLQGYSYEQYF. CDR3 DNA sequence: TGCGCCAGCAGCTTACAGGGATACTCCTACGAGCAGTACTTC.

This clone was found a few times. The V call is TRBV30, the J call TRBJ2-7; maybe TRBD2 (6 bases). Germline V gene data show CDR1 as GTSNPN and CDR2 as SVGIG (reference sequence). This CDR3 is built from 14 residues. V lost 7 bases, J lost 5 bases, and 21 bases lay in between. CDR3 residues: CAYVSDGSRHEQYF. The CDR3 coding sequence is TGTGCCTACGTCTCGGACGGGAGCCGGCACGAGCAGTACTTC.